This is a list of T cell receptor beta chains from one sample in a study of metastatic and nonmetastatic thyroid tumors. TCRdb reassembled clones from the PCR reads with MiXCR. The sample lists around 22,000 clones; 15% to 20% were seen once. The sample comprised blood. The receptors shown here come from a male donor with papillary thyroid cancer or a benign thyroid nodule (not recorded which). Some clones in this sample may be carry-over from other donors' samples. The CDR3 runs from the conserved cysteine through the conserved F or W. The D gene is left open where the match is weak. Only part of the rows carry a size: once, few, many, or a class if the clone is expanded.

>TRBJ2-3|TRBD2|TRBV5-1|17|NA
TGCGCCAGCAGCTTGATCAAGACTAGCGGGAGAACAGATACGCAGTATTTT
CASSLIKTSGRTDTQYF
>TRBJ2-7|TRBD1|TRBV5-1|13|NA
TGCGCCAGCAGCAAAGGGGACAGCTACGAGCAGTACTTC
CASSKGDSYEQYF
>TRBJ1-1|TRBD1|TRBV6-1|15|few
TGTGCCAGCAGTACAATACAGGGGGCCGACACTGAAGCTTTCTTT
CASSTIQGADTEAFF
>TRBJ1-6|NA|TRBV13|16|many
TGTGCCAGCAGCTATAGGGTGATGGGAGCTAATTCACCCCTCCACTTT
CASSYRVMGANSPLHF
>TRBJ2-3|TRBD1|TRBV24-1|15|NA
TGTGCCACCAGTGGACCGGGACAGGGAAAAGATACACAGTATTTT
CATSGPGQGKDTQYF
>TRBJ1-1|NA|TRBV2|15|many
TGTGCCAGCAGTGGGGGGGGCGGGACACCCTCCCTATTTTTCTTT
CASSGGGGTPSLFFF
>TRBJ2-1|NA|TRBV27|12|many
TGTGCCAGCAGTCCCACTAGCTTTGAGCAGTTCTTC
CASSPTSFEQFF
>TRBJ1-6|NA|TRBV2|14|NA
TGTGCCAGCACCCCCTCCGGCACTATTTCACCCCTCCACTTT
CASTPSGTISPLHF
>TRBJ2-5|NA|TRBV7-6|14|many
TGTGCCAGCAGCTTGTCGAGGTACCAAGAGACCCAGTACTTC
CASSLSRYQETQYF
>TRBJ2-2|TRBD1|TRBV11-1|15|few
TGTGCCAGCAGCCCCTCGGACAGGGGCACCGGGGAGCTGTTTTTT
CASSPSDRGTGELFF
>TRBJ2-7|TRBD1|TRBV19|14|few
TGTGCCAGTAGTACGGGACAGGAGATTGACGAGCAGTACTTC
CASSTGQEIDEQYF
>TRBJ1-1|TRBD1|TRBV12-3/TRBV12-4|16|few
TGTGCCAGCAGAGGGACAGGGGGCTGGGAGGTCACTGAAGCTTTCTTT
CASRGTGGWEVTEAFF
>TRBJ2-7|TRBD2|TRBV7-9|17|many
TGTGCCAGCAGCTTCCCGGGACTAGCGGGACCACACTACGAGCAGTACTTC
CASSFPGLAGPHYEQYF
>TRBJ2-7|NA|TRBV4-1|13|many
TGCGCCAGCAGCCAAGTCCCCGGCTACGAGCAGTACTTC
CASSQVPGYEQYF
>TRBJ1-3|NA|TRBV6-1|12|many
TGTGCCAGCACTGACAGGTCGAACACCGTATATTTT
CASTDRSNTVYF
>TRBJ2-7|NA|TRBV6-1|13|many
TGTGCCAGCAGACTCGGGCCAATGTACGAGCAGTACTTC
CASRLGPMYEQYF
>TRBJ2-1|NA|TRBV6-5|14|medium-sized
TGTGCCAGCAGTTATGGGACTTCCACAGATGAGCAGTTCTTC
CASSYGTSTDEQFF
>TRBJ2-3|NA|TRBV6-5|14|NA
TGTGCCAGCAGTTACTCGAAGCCACAAGATACGCAGTATTTT
CASSYSKPQDTQYF
>TRBJ2-7|NA|TRBV7-2|15|NA
TGTGCCAGCAGCTTGGCCGCGGGGATAGCCTACGAGCAGTACTTC
CASSLAAGIAYEQYF
>TRBJ2-7|TRBD1|TRBV6-1|15|few
TGTGCCAGCAGAAAAACAGGGGAACCAGCCTACGAGCAGTACTTC
CASRKTGEPAYEQYF
>TRBJ2-5|NA|TRBV11-1|18|many
TGTGCCAGCAGCCTGGAGGTAGGCGGCACAAGAAGCCAAGAGACCCAGTACTTC
CASSLEVGGTRSQETQYF
>TRBJ2-2|NA|TRBV27|14|many
TGTGCCAGCTACGGCAGGATAAGCACCGGGGAGCTGTTTTTT
CASYGRISTGELFF
>TRBJ2-7|TRBD2|TRBV11-3|16|NA
TGTGCCAGCAGCTTACGGTCTGGAGCGGGAGTAGTAAGTCAGTACTTC
CASSLRSGAGVVSQYF
>TRBJ2-1|NA|TRBV27|12|NA
TGTGCCAGCAGTTACCTCGGGGATGAGCAGTTCTTC
CASSYLGDEQFF
>TRBJ1-1|NA|TRBV11-2|13|many
TGTGCCAGCAGCCGTTTAGGGGACACTGAAGCTTTCTTT
CASSRLGDTEAFF
>TRBJ2-4|NA|TRBV11-2|14|many
TGTGCCAGCAGCTCTCGGTTAGCCAAAAACATTCAGTACTTC
CASSSRLAKNIQYF
>TRBJ2-6|NA|TRBV6-5|19|many
TGTGCCAGCAGTTCCTTTGGGGGGGGCGCAATTGGGGGGGCCAACGTCCTGACTTTC
CASSSFGGGAIGGANVLTF
>TRBJ2-7|TRBD2|TRBV12-3/TRBV12-4|15|medium-sized
TGTGCCAGCAGTTCCCGACTAGCGGGAGGCTACGAGCAGTACTTC
CASSSRLAGGYEQYF